Shown below are 23 T cell receptor beta chains from a single sample sequenced in a study of blood T cell repertoires in COVID-19. Data came from immunoSEQ multiplex PCR; TCRdb stores just in-frame clones and leaves some out. This sample carries 150,000 to 160,000 clones, roughly 83% of them seen once, and the ten largest clones take 9.5% to 13%. The sample was peripheral blood. These receptors all come from a woman in her sixties or seventies with COVID-19, enrolled during active disease.

V usage is TRBV7-9 and J usage is TRBJ2-1, with TRBD2 matching 13 bases. The CDR3 extends over 16 amino acids. Germline CDR1 SEHNR, CDR2 FQNEAQ (reference sequence). The V gene end was trimmed by 5 bases and the J gene end by 8 bases; junction bases not matched to a gene: 9. In nucleotides, the CDR3 is TGTGCCAGCAGCCCACCGACTAGCGGGAGGTTCGATGAGCAGTTCTTC. It codes for CASSPPTSGRFDEQFF.

V gene TRBV6-5 combines with J gene TRBJ2-7, with D maybe TRBD2 (5 bases). Germline V gene sequence: CDR1 MNHEY, CDR2 SVGAGI. The CDR3 spans 15 residues. Between the trimmed V and J ends, which lost 6 bases and 4 bases, there was a span of 19 bases. CDR3 sequence (DNA): TGTGCCAGCAGCCCCCTTGGGTCCCGGACTTACGAGCAGTACGTC. The encoded protein is CASSPLGSRTYEQYV.

The chain uses TRBV9 and TRBJ1-2; D is possibly TRBD1 (5 bases). The germline gives CDR1 SGDLS, CDR2 YYNGEE. CDR3 length equals 16 residues. V lost 0 bases and J lost 8, with 20 bases in between. The CDR3 spells CASSVGPLAGGRGYTF. The CDR3 DNA is TGTGCCAGCAGCGTAGGGCCTTTGGCGGGGGGTCGAGGCTACACCTTC.

This clone was observed once. This rearrangement joins TRBV5-8 to TRBJ1-2; TRBD1 aligns across 8 bases. J lost 4 bases, V lost 4 bases, and 3 bases had no gene match. This CDR3 is built from 13 residues. Germline V gene data show CDR1 as SGHTS and CDR2 as YDEGEE. This CDR3 is CASSRQGIYGYTF. In nucleotides, the CDR3 is TGTGCCAGCAGCCGACAGGGGATCTATGGCTACACCTTC. Based on the CDR3 plus reference TRBV5-8 and TRBJ1-2, the full variable domain is EAGVTQSPTHLIKTRGQQATLRCSPISGHTSVYWYQQALGLGLQFLLWYDEGEERNRGNFPPRFSGRQFPNYSSELNVNALELEDSALYLCASSRQGIYGYTFGSGTRLTVV.

V gene TRBV2 combines with J gene TRBJ2-1; 9 bases match TRBD2. The CDR3 spans 17 residues. Trimming at V came to 8 bases and at J to 0 bases, leaving 11 bases not matched to a gene. Germline V gives CDR1 SNHLY, CDR2 FYNNEI. The chain's CDR3 is CASSSTSGDPSYNEQFF. The CDR3 DNA reads as TGTGCCAGCTCATCGACTAGCGGCGACCCCTCCTACAATGAGCAGTTCTTC. Together with reference TRBV2 and TRBJ2-1, the CDR3 gives the full variable domain: EPEVTQTPSHQVTQMGQEVILRCVPISNHLYFYWYRQILGQKVEFLVSFYNNEISEKSEIFDDQFSVERPDGSNFTLKIRSTKLEDSAMYFCASSSTSGDPSYNEQFFGPGTRLTVL.

J is TRBJ1-2 and V is TRBV2, with a tentative D call TRBD1 (5 bases). The CDR3 contains 12 residues. Germline V gene sequence: CDR1 SNHLY, CDR2 FYNNEI. V was cut by 7 bases and J by 4 bases, with 10 bases left in between. The CDR3: CASTQGVYGYTF. The CDR3 coding sequence is TGTGCCAGCACCCAGGGCGTCTATGGCTACACCTTC.

V usage is TRBV3-1 (or the pseudogene TRBV3-2) and J usage is TRBJ1-2; tentatively, D is TRBD1 (5 bases). The CDR3 length is 13 residues. CDR1 LGHDT and CDR2 YNNKEL come from the germline V gene (reference sequence). Trimming left V 4 bases short and J 7 bases short, with 13 bases between. CDR3 sequence (DNA): TGTGCCAGCAGCCCGAATCAGGGAGGTGGCTACACCTTC. This translates into CASSPNQGGGYTF.

The V and J genes are TRBV7-2 and TRBJ1-3; D is undetermined. This CDR3 is built from 12 residues. The V end was cut by 5 bases, the J end by 7 bases, with 9 bases between. CDR1 and CDR2 from the germline V gene are SGHTA and FQGNSA. The CDR3: CASSPTGNTIYF. The CDR3, as DNA: TGTGCCAGCAGCCCCACGGGGAACACCATATATTTT.

The chain joins TRBV25-1 to TRBJ1-2; 7 bases align to TRBD1. Looked up from germline, CDR1 is MGHDK and CDR2 is SYGVNS. The CDR3 contains 13 residues. V was pared by 2 bases and J by 6 bases, with 3 bases of the junction left unmatched. The CDR3 sequence: CASSEPGTDGYTF. The DNA for the CDR3 is TGTGCCAGCAGTGAACCAGGGACAGATGGCTACACCTTC.

The sample holds a few counts of this clone. The J gene is TRBJ1-1, the V gene TRBV7-3; D unclear. The germline V gene has CDR1 SGHTA and CDR2 FQGTGA. V lost 3 bases and J lost 1, with 6 bases in between. The CDR3 consists of 13 residues. In DNA, the CDR3 is TGTGCCAGCAGCTTTGGCCCGAACACTGAAGCTTTCTTT. Translation: CASSFGPNTEAFF.

The chain recombines TRBV10-1 with TRBJ1-1, with TRBD1 as a possible D gene (5 bases). The germline V gene has CDR1 WNHNN and CDR2 SYGVQD (reference sequence). Trimming stripped 8 bases from V and 0 bases from J, with 10 bases between. The CDR3 runs 13 residues. CDR3 sequence: CASRKGMNTEAFF. CDR3 nucleotide sequence: TGCGCCAGCCGTAAGGGGATGAACACTGAAGCTTTCTTT.

This chain joins TRBV7-2 and TRBJ1-5; D possibly corresponds to TRBD1 (5 bases). V shed 5 bases and J shed 1 base, with 15 bases lying between them. CDR1 and CDR2 from the germline V gene are SGHTA and FQGNSA. The CDR3 contains 16 residues. The CDR3 spells CASSPGGEGSNQPQHF. CDR3 sequence (DNA): TGTGCCAGCAGCCCGGGGGGGGAGGGAAGCAATCAGCCCCAGCATTTT.

The chain couples TRBV29-1 to TRBJ2-7; D is possibly TRBD1 (5 bases). Germline V gene sequence: CDR1 SQVTM, CDR2 ANQGSEA. Trimming stripped 8 bases from V and 3 bases from J, with 5 bases between. CDR3 length: 9 amino acids. Here the CDR3 reads CSRGYEQYV. The CDR3 region has the DNA TGCAGCAGGGGCTACGAGCAGTACGTC.

The genes are TRBV28 and TRBJ2-5, with D possibly being TRBD2 (7 bases). Looked up from germline, CDR1 is MDHEN and CDR2 is SYDVKM. The CDR3 sequence is 14 residues long. Trimming left V 7 bases short and J 5 bases short, with 17 bases between. The CDR3 is CASTKGGLRETQYF. CDR3 nucleotides: TGTGCCAGCACCAAGGGGGGGTTGCGGGAGACCCAGTACTTC.

The chain joins TRBV6-5 to TRBJ1-1; tentative D call: TRBD1 (5 bases). The V end lost 5 bases, the J end lost 2 bases, and 12 bases lay between the germline ends. Germline V gives CDR1 MNHEY, CDR2 SVGAGI. This CDR3 has 14 amino acids. This chain's CDR3 is CASSPSGHNTEAFF. The CDR3 DNA sequence: TGTGCCAGCAGTCCCTCAGGACATAACACTGAAGCTTTCTTT.

The chain links TRBV5-1 to TRBJ1-3, with TRBD1 as a possible D gene (5 bases). This CDR3 region has 15 residues. Trimming pared 4 bases from V and 0 bases from J, leaving 11 bases between. Looked up from germline, CDR1 is SGHRS and CDR2 is YFSETQ. In DNA, the CDR3 is TGCGCCAGCAGCCGGGAGGGGACCTCTGGAAACACCATATATTTT. It codes for CASSREGTSGNTIYF.

V is TRBV15 and J is TRBJ1-1; no definite D call. From germline, CDR1 is LNHNV and CDR2 YYDKDF (reference sequence). This CDR3 is 15 amino acids long. Trimming cost V 0 bases and J 3 bases, with 11 bases left between them. In DNA form, the CDR3 reads TGTGCCACCAGCAGAGAAACAGCGGGCTACACTGAAGCTTTCTTT. The encoded protein is CATSRETAGYTEAFF.

The chain carries TRBV11-2 and TRBJ1-2; possibly TRBD1 for D (6 bases). Deletions cut 5 bases from V and 3 bases from J, with 10 bases between. In germline, CDR1 is SGHAT, CDR2 FQNNGV. This CDR3 region has 13 residues. The CDR3 sequence is CASSRTVDYGYTF. For the CDR3, the DNA is TGTGCCAGCAGCCGGACAGTAGACTATGGCTACACCTTC.

The chain links TRBV11-2 to TRBJ1-2; 8 bases are a match to TRBD1. This CDR3 has 13 residues. From germline, CDR1 is SGHAT and CDR2 FQNNGV. Losses at the gene ends were 5 bases for V and 7 bases for J; bases not matched to a gene: 6. The CDR3 spells CASSPSGGLGYTF. Written as DNA, the CDR3 is TGTGCCAGCAGCCCCTCAGGGGGCCTTGGCTACACCTTC. Combining the CDR3 with reference TRBV11-2 and TRBJ1-2 gives the whole variable domain EAGVAQSPRYKIIEKRQSVAFWCNPISGHATLYWYQQILGQGPKLLIQFQNNGVVDDSQLPKDRFSAERLKGVDSTLKIQPAKLEDSAVYLCASSPSGGLGYTFGSGTRLTVV.

The chain uses TRBV19 and TRBJ1-1; 8 nucleotides align to TRBD1. The germline CDR1 and CDR2 sequences are LNHDA and SQIVND (reference sequence). The CDR3 covers 13 residues. Unmatched junction bases numbered 5, after V lost 10 bases and J lost 1 base. The DNA for the CDR3 is TGTGCCACCTGGACAGGGAGGAACACTGAAGCTTTCTTT. This codes for CATWTGRNTEAFF.

As for this clone: The sample has other DNA sequences that encode this CDR3 too. The J gene is TRBJ1-1, the V gene TRBV24-1; TRBD1 matches at 7 bases. Germline V gene sequence: CDR1 KGHDR, CDR2 SFDVKD. V dropped 4 bases and J dropped 5; count of bases not matched to a gene: 9. The CDR3 loop spans 15 amino acids. The CDR3 sequence: CATSDHRGTNTEAFF. The CDR3 DNA is TGTGCCACCAGTGACCACAGGGGAACGAATACTGAAGCTTTCTTT.

The rearrangement links TRBV19 to TRBJ2-3; D is possibly TRBD2 (5 bases). Germline V lookup: CDR1 LNHDA, CDR2 SQIVND (reference sequence). The CDR3 runs 14 residues. Trimming shortened V by 7 bases and J by 1 base, and 12 bases separated the two germline ends. The CDR3 here is CASNPAGGTDTQYF. The CDR3 nucleotides read TGTGCCAGTAATCCGGCCGGGGGCACAGATACGCAGTATTTT.

This clone was detected a few times. The chain links TRBV2 to TRBJ1-5, with D hard to call. The CDR3 loop spans 12 amino acids. Trimming cost V 10 bases and J 4 bases, with 11 bases left between them. Germline lookup yields CDR1 SNHLY and CDR2 FYNNEI. The CDR3 sequence is CATREPNQPQHF. The CDR3 DNA reads as TGTGCCACCCGGGAGCCTAATCAGCCCCAGCATTTT.